Listed here are 20 T cell receptor beta chains from one sample, sequenced in a study of pediatric ulcerative colitis. Clones were read by immunoSEQ multiplex PCR, and TCRdb kept only the in-frame ones, dropping some. In the table there are about 36,000 clones, less than 90% of which are singletons. Sequencing was performed on blood. These receptors came from a girl under 18 with moderate ulcerative colitis.

The V gene is TRBV30, the J gene TRBJ1-3, with D uncertain. Trimming removed 6 bases at V and 2 bases at J, with 14 bases between. CDR3 size: 14 residues. The germline V gene encodes CDR1 GTSNPN and CDR2 SVGIG (reference sequence). CDR3 sequence (DNA): TGTGCCTGTATTAAAGAAGACCCTGGAAACACCATATATTTT. Translating gives CACIKEDPGNTIYF.

V and J are TRBV28 and TRBJ1-2; 11 bases match TRBD1. There are 15 residues in the CDR3. Trimming at V came to 4 bases and at J to 8 bases, leaving 9 bases not matched to a gene. Germline assignment: CDR1 MDHEN and CDR2 SYDVKM. Here the CDR3 DNA reads TGTGCCAGCAGTTCTCCCGGGACAGGGGGATGGGGCTACACCTTC. Translated: CASSSPGTGGWGYTF.

V gene TRBV6-6 combines with J gene TRBJ2-7, with 9 nucleotides matching TRBD2. The trim removed 6 bases at V and 1 base at J, leaving 7 bases unmatched. This CDR3 spans 15 amino acids. The germline CDR1 and CDR2 sequences are MNHNY and SVGAGI (reference sequence). CDR3: CASRAGTSSSYEQYF. As DNA, the CDR3 is TGTGCCAGCAGGGCCGGGACTAGCTCATCCTACGAGCAGTACTTC.

The chain uses TRBV20-1 and TRBJ1-1; D is undetermined. V lost 3 bases and J lost 6, with 5 bases in between. CDR3 length: 10 amino acids. The germline CDR1 and CDR2 sequences are DFQATT and SNEGSKA (reference sequence). CDR3 in amino acids: CSARKSEAFF. Written as DNA, the CDR3 is TGCAGTGCTAGGAAGTCTGAAGCTTTCTTT.

The V and J genes are TRBV4-2 and TRBJ2-2; 7 bases fit TRBD2. This CDR3 has 17 residues. J lost 5 bases, V lost 4 bases, and 13 bases had no gene match. From germline, CDR1 is LGHNA and CDR2 YNFKEQ. CDR3 coding DNA: TGTGCCAGCAGCCTCGATCAGTGGCGGGAGTCGACCGGGGAGCTGTTTTTT. Translated, it gives CASSLDQWRESTGELFF.

This clone was seen more than once but under ten times. The V call is TRBV19, the J call TRBJ1-1, with 8 bases that match TRBD1. CDR1 and CDR2 from the germline V gene are LNHDA and SQIVND (reference sequence). V lost 5 bases, J lost 2 bases, and 10 bases stayed unmatched. This CDR3 comprises 16 residues. As DNA, the CDR3 is TGTGCCAGTAGTGGCTATCCCGGGACAGGCAACACTGAAGCTTTCTTT. Encoded protein: CASSGYPGTGNTEAFF.

The rearrangement links TRBV7-2 to TRBJ2-2; TRBD1 matches at 9 bases. This CDR3 has 16 amino acids. Per germline, CDR1 SGHTA and CDR2 FQGNSA. The V segment lost 5 bases and the J segment 1 base; nucleotides outside the gene matches: 5. This CDR3 is CASSLRTGVNTGELFF. The CDR3 coding sequence is TGTGCCAGCAGCCTCCGGACAGGGGTGAACACCGGGGAGCTGTTTTTT.

The CDR3 loop is CASSFRRPNTGELFF. The CDR3 nucleotides read TGTGCCAGCAGTTTCCGCAGGCCGAACACCGGGGAGCTGTTTTTT. The chain couples TRBV27 to TRBJ2-2; D is undetermined. Per the germline V gene, CDR1 is MNHEY and CDR2 is SMNVEV (reference sequence). The ends were cut back, 3 bases at V and 0 bases at J, with 8 bases in the middle. CDR3 size: 15 residues.

The rearrangement uses TRBV10-2 and TRBJ1-1; no firm D call. The CDR3 length is 16 residues. V shed 1 base and J shed 6 bases, with 18 bases lying between them. The germline V gene has CDR1 WSHSY and CDR2 SAAADI. The CDR3 sequence is CASSEFPRYGVSEAFF. CDR3 coding DNA: TGCGCCAGCAGTGAGTTTCCCCGGTATGGGGTGTCTGAAGCTTTCTTT.

The V gene is TRBV5-1, the J gene TRBJ1-2; 9 bases match TRBD1. Germline V gene data show CDR1 as SGHRS and CDR2 as YFSETQ. J gave up 6 bases and V 5 bases, and 11 bases lay outside the gene matches. CDR3 length equals 15 residues. The DNA of the CDR3 is TGCGCCAGCAGGATGGAACCGGGACAGGGTGATGGCTACACCTTC. It codes for CASRMEPGQGDGYTF.

The chain employs TRBV10-3 and TRBJ2-3, with 10 bases that match TRBD2. Germline CDR1 reads ENHRY; CDR2 reads SYGVKD. With V trimmed by 1 base and J by 5 bases, 3 bases remained unmatched. The CDR3 covers 15 residues. CDR3: CAISEWLAGEDTQYF. DNA for the CDR3: TGTGCCATCAGTGAGTGGCTAGCGGGGGAAGATACGCAGTATTTT.

The chain is built from TRBV28 and TRBJ2-7; perhaps TRBD1 as D (6 bases). CDR3 length: 15 residues. V dropped 4 bases and J dropped 6 bases, with 19 bases sitting between them. Germline lookup yields CDR1 MDHEN and CDR2 SYDVKM. In nucleotides, the CDR3 is TGTGCCAGCAGTTATATCCCGGGAAACAGGGTCGAGCAGTACTTC. Encoded protein: CASSYIPGNRVEQYF.

This clone was seen only a few times. CDR3 bases: TGTGCCAGCGCAAGGAGCTCCTATAATTCACCCCTCCACTTT. It is translated as CASARSSYNSPLHF. V is TRBV27 and J is TRBJ1-6; D gene unclear. This CDR3 spans 14 amino acids. Trimming took 8 bases from V and 0 from J, leaving 8 bases between them. In germline, CDR1 is MNHEY, CDR2 SMNVEV (reference sequence).

This rearrangement joins TRBV14 to TRBJ1-2; no clear D. The CDR3 contains 14 residues. V gave up 0 bases and J gave up 8 bases, with 13 bases separating them. CDR1 and CDR2 from the germline V gene are SGHDN and FVKESK. This chain's CDR3 is CASSQDGQREGYTF. The CDR3, as DNA: TGTGCCAGCAGCCAAGATGGCCAGAGGGAGGGCTACACCTTC.

This chain connects TRBV10-3 to TRBJ1-2, with D possibly matching TRBD1 (5 bases). Looked up from germline, CDR1 is ENHRY and CDR2 is SYGVKD. There are 18 residues in the CDR3. Deletions cut 3 bases from V and 6 bases from J, with 26 bases between. The CDR3 here is CAISDKNPSGQGGHGYTF. The CDR3 DNA is TGTGCCATCAGTGATAAAAACCCCTCGGGGCAGGGTGGTCATGGCTACACCTTC.

V and J are TRBV5-1 and TRBJ2-5, with 14 positions matching TRBD2. The CDR3 is made up of 16 amino acids. V shed 4 bases and J 4 bases; nucleotides not matched to a gene: 6. Per germline, CDR1 SGHRS and CDR2 YFSETQ. CDR3 sequence reads: CASSPGTSGSIETQYF. The CDR3 coding sequence is TGCGCCAGCAGCCCAGGGACTAGCGGGAGCATAGAGACCCAGTACTTC. Full variable domain (outside the CDR3, taken from reference TRBV5-1 and TRBJ2-5): KAGVTQTPRYLIKTRGQQVTLSCSPISGHRSVSWYQQTPGQGLQFLFEYFSETQRNKGNFPGRFSGRQFSNSRSEMNVSTLELGDSALYLCASSPGTSGSIETQYFGPGTRLLVL.

The table lists this clone with a count of one. The CDR3 sequence is CASSDSNWNTEAFF. The CDR3 coding sequence is TGTGCCAGCAGTGATAGCAACTGGAACACTGAAGCTTTCTTT. V gene TRBV2 combines with J gene TRBJ1-1; D is ambiguous. CDR1 and CDR2 from the germline V gene are SNHLY and FYNNEI. The CDR3 extends over 14 amino acids. Trimming pared 3 bases from V and 1 base from J, leaving 9 bases between. The whole variable domain, filled in from reference TRBV2 and TRBJ1-1, reads EPEVTQTPSHQVTQMGQEVILRCVPISNHLYFYWYRQILGQKVEFLVSFYNNEISEKSEIFDDQFSVERPDGSNFTLKIRSTKLEDSAMYFCASSDSNWNTEAFFGQGTRLTVV.

This chain uses TRBV28 with TRBJ2-5; D gene unclear. The CDR3 totals 15 residues. The germline gives CDR1 MDHEN, CDR2 SYDVKM. Trimming shortened V by 2 bases and J by 5 bases, and 15 bases separated the two germline ends. The CDR3 is CASSLVRSVRETQYF. DNA for the CDR3: TGTGCCAGCAGTTTAGTCCGGTCCGTCCGGGAGACCCAGTACTTC.

The rearrangement links TRBV21-1 to TRBJ1-2; the D call of TRBD1 is as the table states it, not checked on the DNA. TRBV21-1 is a pseudogene. There are 14 residues in the CDR3. CDR3 nucleotides: TGTGCCAGCAGCATCCCGGGACAAAAAGAGGGCTACACCTTC. It codes for CASSIPGQKEGYTF.

The J gene is TRBJ1-4, the V gene TRBV7-2, with 10 bases that match TRBD1. The V segment lost 4 bases and the J segment 5 bases; nucleotides outside the gene matches: 7. This CDR3 is 16 amino acids long. Germline V gene lookup returns CDR1 SGHTA and CDR2 FQGNSA. The CDR3 region has the DNA TGTGCCAGCAGCTCCCGGGACAGGGGTAGGAATGAAAAACTGTTTTTT. Its protein product is CASSSRDRGRNEKLFF.